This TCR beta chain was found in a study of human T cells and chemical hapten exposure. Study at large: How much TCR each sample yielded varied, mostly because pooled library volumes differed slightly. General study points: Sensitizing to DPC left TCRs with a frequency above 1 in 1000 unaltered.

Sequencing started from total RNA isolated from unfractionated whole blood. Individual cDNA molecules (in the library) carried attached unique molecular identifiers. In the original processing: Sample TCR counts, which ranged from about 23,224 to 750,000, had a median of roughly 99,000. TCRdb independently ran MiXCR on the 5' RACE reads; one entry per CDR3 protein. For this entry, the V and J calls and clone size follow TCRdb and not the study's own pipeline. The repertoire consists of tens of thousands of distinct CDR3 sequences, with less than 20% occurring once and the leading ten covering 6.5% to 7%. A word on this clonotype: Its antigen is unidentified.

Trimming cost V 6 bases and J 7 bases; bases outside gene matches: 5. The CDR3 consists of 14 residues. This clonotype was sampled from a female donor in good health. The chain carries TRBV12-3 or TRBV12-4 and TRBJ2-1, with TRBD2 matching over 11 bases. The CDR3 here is CASSQRTSGNEQFF. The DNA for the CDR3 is TGTGCCAGCAGCCAACGGACTAGCGGGAATGAGCAGTTCTTC.